These 27 T cell receptor beta chains were all obtained from the same sample, sequenced in a study of Ad26.COV2.S vaccination and SARS-CoV-2 variants. The method was immunoSEQ multiplex PCR; TCRdb's version includes in-frame clones alone and lacks a portion of them. The sample records under 550,000 clones, approximately 92% being singletons. Treatment here: about 20 received Ad26.COV2.S at low or high dose, single or two shots; a few received placebo; per-sample allocation not given. All samples were drawn on day 63, counting from the first vaccine or placebo injection. Specimen: peripheral blood, collected in a trial of Ad26.COV2.S vaccine versus placebo. These receptors came from a person between 18 and 65 years old who received the Ad26.COV2.S COVID-19 vaccine or a placebo.

The chain uses TRBV7-9 and TRBJ2-5; D call uncertain. Germline V CDR1 and CDR2: SEHNR, FQNEAQ (reference sequence). The CDR3 consists of 15 residues. V lost 5 bases to trimming and J lost 1 base, with 14 bases between them. DNA of the CDR3: TGTGCCAGCAGCCTACCCCTGGCCAGCCAAGAGACCCAGTACTTC. This gives the protein CASSLPLASQETQYF.

The rearrangement joins TRBV29-1 to TRBJ2-5; 10 nucleotides agree with TRBD1. The ends lost 7 bases at V and 5 bases at J; junction bases unmatched: 7. Per germline, CDR1 SQVTM and CDR2 ANQGSEA. The CDR3 loop spans 13 amino acids. The CDR3 sequence is CSGRQGARETQYF. In DNA form, the CDR3 reads TGCAGCGGCCGACAGGGGGCGAGGGAGACCCAGTACTTC.

The J gene is TRBJ2-7, the V gene TRBV5-4; 8 bases are shared with TRBD1. V shed 3 bases, J shed 6 bases, and the junction held 5 bases outside the gene matches. This CDR3 spans 13 amino acids. Germline CDR1 and CDR2: SGHNT and YYREEE (reference sequence). The CDR3 sequence is CASSYGQGREQYF. Written as DNA, the CDR3 is TGTGCCAGCAGCTACGGACAGGGACGCGAGCAGTACTTC. The full variable domain, completed using reference TRBV5-4 and TRBJ2-7, is ETGVTQSPTHLIKTRGQQVTLRCSSQSGHNTVSWYQQALGQGPQFIFQYYREEENGRGNFPPRFSGLQFPNYSSELNVNALELDDSALYLCASSYGQGREQYFGPGTRLTVT.

The gene calls are TRBV19 and TRBJ1-1; TRBD1 is a possible D gene (6 bases). Between the trimmed V and J ends, which lost 3 bases and 0 bases, there was a span of 23 bases. The CDR3 contains 19 residues. Germline lookup yields CDR1 LNHDA and CDR2 SQIVND (reference sequence). The CDR3 protein is CASSMIALQGRDMNTEAFF. CDR3 coding DNA: TGTGCCAGTAGTATGATCGCATTGCAGGGGCGAGACATGAACACTGAAGCTTTCTTT.

The chain combines TRBV5-1 with TRBJ1-4; D call uncertain. Germline CDR1 and CDR2: SGHRS and YFSETQ. Trimming cost V 0 bases and J 8 bases, with 20 bases left between them. The CDR3 sequence is 17 residues long. The CDR3 coding sequence is TGCGCCAGCAGCTTGGTACCCGGTCGGGCCCCGAGGGAAAAACTGTTTTTT. As protein: CASSLVPGRAPREKLFF.

The chain is built from TRBV19 and TRBJ2-7, with 7 nucleotides matching TRBD1. This CDR3 contains 14 residues. Per germline, CDR1 LNHDA and CDR2 SQIVND (reference sequence). V shed 5 bases, J shed 4 bases, and the junction held 8 bases outside the gene matches. CDR3 residues: CASSETGWEYEQYF. As DNA, the CDR3 is TGTGCCAGTAGTGAGACAGGGTGGGAGTACGAGCAGTACTTC. The complete variable domain, with remaining parts taken from reference TRBV19 and TRBJ2-7, reads DGGITQSPKYLFRKEGQNVTLSCEQNLNHDAMYWYRQDPGQGLRLIYYSQIVNDFQKGDIAEGYSVSREKKESFPLTVTSAQKNPTAFYLCASSETGWEYEQYFGPGTRLTVT.

The chain carries TRBV24-1 and TRBJ2-7, with D possibly matching TRBD1 (6 bases). The CDR3 is made up of 18 amino acids. The germline V and J ends were trimmed by 0 bases and 6 bases, with 23 bases remaining between them. Per the germline V gene, CDR1 is KGHDR and CDR2 is SFDVKD. CDR3 sequence reads: CATSDLPGQGGSPSEQYF. The CDR3 region has the DNA TGTGCCACCAGTGATTTGCCGGGACAAGGGGGATCTCCTAGCGAGCAGTACTTC.

The CDR3, as DNA: TGTGCCAGCTCAAGACTAACACTTGAGCAGTTCTTC. Translated, it gives CASSRLTLEQFF. V gene TRBV18 combines with J gene TRBJ2-1; the D gene is possibly TRBD2 (5 bases). V shed 5 bases and J shed 9 bases, with 11 bases lying between them. This CDR3 spans 12 amino acids. Germline V gene lookup returns CDR1 KGHSH and CDR2 LQKENI. The entire variable domain, with the rest obtained from reference TRBV18 and TRBJ2-1, is as follows: NAGVMQNPRHLVRRRGQEARLRCSPMKGHSHVYWYRQLPEEGLKFMVYLQKENIIDESGMPKERFSAEFPKEGPSILRIQQVVRGDSAAYFCASSRLTLEQFFGPGTRLTVL.

V is TRBV2 and J is TRBJ2-7, with 8 bases that match TRBD2. V lost 3 bases and J lost 6; bases outside the gene matches: 10. In germline, CDR1 is SNHLY, CDR2 FYNNEI. This CDR3 region has 15 residues. The CDR3 sequence is CASSDVRGRFGEQYF. The CDR3 bases are TGTGCCAGCAGTGATGTGCGCGGGAGGTTTGGCGAGCAGTACTTC.

In the case of this clone: At one boundary the junction diverges from the germline segment, which might be a read error. The chain recombines TRBV7-7 with TRBJ2-1, with 7 nucleotides matching TRBD1. Germline V gives CDR1 SSHAT, CDR2 FNYEAQ (reference sequence). The CDR3 extends over 15 amino acids. The chain's CDR3 is CASSLATGLGHEQFF. CDR3 in DNA: TGTGCTAGCAGCTTAGCGACAGGGTTGGGGCATGAGCAGTTCTTC.

The rearrangement uses TRBV28 and TRBJ2-7; TRBD1 aligns across 7 bases. The germline V gene has CDR1 MDHEN and CDR2 SYDVKM. CDR3 length equals 14 residues. V lost 6 bases and J lost 2; bases outside the gene matches: 7. CDR3 sequence: CASSPFTGAYEQYF. The CDR3 DNA follows: TGTGCCAGCAGCCCGTTTACAGGGGCCTACGAGCAGTACTTC.

The chain links TRBV21-1 to TRBJ1-6. TRBV21-1 counts as a pseudogene. This CDR3 has 15 residues. DNA for the CDR3: TGTGCCAGCAGCAAATATGAAGGGAATAATTCACCCCTCCACTTT. This translates into CASSKYEGNNSPLHF.

This clone appeared once. The chain joins TRBV6-6 to TRBJ2-1; 13 positions match TRBD2. The trim removed 5 bases at V and 7 bases at J, leaving 5 bases unmatched. The CDR3 is 15 amino acids. Germline CDR1 MNHNY, CDR2 SVGAGI (reference sequence). CDR3: CASSSGLAGVNEQFF. The CDR3 nucleotides read TGTGCCAGCAGTAGTGGACTAGCGGGAGTAAATGAGCAGTTCTTC.

V gene TRBV7-9 combines with J gene TRBJ2-2; 8 bases are a match to TRBD2. The length of the CDR3 is 15 residues. Per the germline V gene, CDR1 is SEHNR and CDR2 is FQNEAQ (reference sequence). Trimming cost V 2 bases and J 6 bases; bases outside gene matches: 5. The CDR3 coding sequence is TGTGCCAGCAGCTTAAGCGGGAGTCCCCCCGGGGAGCTGTTTTTT. Encoded protein: CASSLSGSPPGELFF.

The chain recombines TRBV4-1 with TRBJ1-1; tentatively, D is TRBD1 (6 bases). Germline V gene data show CDR1 as MGHRA and CDR2 as YSYEKL. The CDR3 extends over 14 amino acids. Trimming shortened V by 3 bases and J by 1 base, and 9 bases separated the two germline ends. CDR3 coding DNA: TGCGCCAGCAGCCATATGGACAGGAACACTGAAGCTTTCTTT. It is translated as CASSHMDRNTEAFF.

The V gene is TRBV5-6, the J gene TRBJ2-2; 7 bases map to TRBD1. Trimming at V came to 6 bases and at J to 6 bases, leaving 2 bases not matched to a gene. In germline, CDR1 is SGHDT, CDR2 YYEEEE. This CDR3 comprises 12 residues. The CDR3 reads CASNTGAGELFF. CDR3 nucleotide sequence: TGTGCCAGCAACACAGGGGCCGGGGAGCTGTTTTTT. The whole variable domain, filled in from reference TRBV5-6 and TRBJ2-2, reads DAGVTQSPTHLIKTRGQQVTLRCSPKSGHDTVSWYQQALGQGPQFIFQYYEEEERQRGNFPDRFSGHQFPNYSSELNVNALLLGDSALYLCASNTGAGELFFGEGSRLTVL.

CDR3 in amino acids: CASSLPGANVLTF. CDR3 bases: TGTGCCAGCAGTTTGCCTGGGGCCAACGTCCTGACTTTC. V usage is TRBV12-3 or TRBV12-4 and J usage is TRBJ2-6; D remains unclear. V lost 3 bases and J 2 bases, leaving 2 bases between the germline ends. This CDR3 is built from 13 residues.

Points on this clone: Mismatch with germline at one junction end may stem from a read error. This chain uses TRBV24-1 with TRBJ2-5; D is unclear. Germline values: CDR1 KGHDR, CDR2 SFDVKD. There are 15 residues in the CDR3. The CDR3 protein is CATSDLLRDQETQYF. The DNA of the CDR3 is TGTGCCACAAGTGACCTCCTACGCGACCAAGAGACCCAGTACTTC.

Remarks on this clone: Other DNA sequences in the same sample also yield this CDR3. The chain is built from TRBV4-3 and TRBJ1-5; D might be TRBD1 (5 bases). Trimming pared 0 bases from V and 7 bases from J, leaving 10 bases between. CDR3 length equals 14 residues. Germline V gene lookup returns CDR1 LGHNA and CDR2 YSLEER. The CDR3 sequence is CASSQDRGGQPQHF. The CDR3 DNA reads TGCGCCAGCAGCCAAGATAGGGGTGGGCAGCCCCAGCATTTT.

This rearrangement joins TRBV5-1 to TRBJ2-1; 10 positions match TRBD2. The V gene's germline CDR1 is SGHRS and CDR2 YFSETQ. The CDR3 length is 15 residues. Trimming removed 2 bases from V and 7 bases from J; junction bases left unmatched: 6. This CDR3 is CASSFTSGMRNEQFF. DNA for the CDR3: TGCGCCAGCAGCTTTACTAGCGGGATGAGAAATGAGCAGTTCTTC. The variable domain in full, with the rest retrieved from reference TRBV5-1 and TRBJ2-1, is KAGVTQTPRYLIKTRGQQVTLSCSPISGHRSVSWYQQTPGQGLQFLFEYFSETQRNKGNFPGRFSGRQFSNSRSEMNVSTLELGDSALYLCASSFTSGMRNEQFFGPGTRLTVL.

This clone was counted only a few times. The chain is built from TRBV27 and TRBJ2-7; D is ambiguous. The V end was cut by 0 bases, the J end by 4 bases, with 7 bases between. Germline V CDR1 and CDR2: MNHEY, SMNVEV (reference sequence). This CDR3 region has 13 residues. CDR3 sequence: CASSLSWAYEQYF. The CDR3 region has the DNA TGTGCCAGCAGTTTATCCTGGGCGTACGAGCAGTACTTC.

This chain joins TRBV19 and TRBJ2-2; D not resolved. Deletions cut 5 bases from V and 5 bases from J, with 6 bases between. CDR1 is LNHDA and CDR2 is SQIVND in the germline V gene (reference sequence). There are 12 residues in the CDR3. The CDR3 nucleotides read TGTGCCAGTAGTTTTTTGACCGGGGAGCTGTTTTTT. Protein product: CASSFLTGELFF.

This chain connects TRBV5-1 to TRBJ2-3, with a possible D match to TRBD2 (6 bases). This CDR3 spans 16 amino acids. Looked up from germline, CDR1 is SGHRS and CDR2 is YFSETQ. V lost 0 bases, J lost 0 bases, and 11 bases lay in between. CDR3 sequence: CASSLELAVSTDTQYF. The CDR3 DNA is TGCGCCAGCAGCTTGGAACTAGCAGTGAGCACAGATACGCAGTATTTT.

The chain joins TRBV29-1 to TRBJ1-1; D uncertain. CDR1 is SQVTM, CDR2 ANQGSEA, per germline. The V end lost 6 bases, the J end lost 5 bases, and 16 bases lay between the germline ends. This CDR3 region has 13 residues. The DNA of the CDR3 is TGCAGCGTCCGCGAAACAATGGGGACTGAAGCTTTCTTT. This gives the protein CSVRETMGTEAFF. The whole variable domain, remainder taken from reference TRBV29-1 and TRBJ1-1, is SAVISQKPSRDICQRGTSLTIQCQVDSQVTMMFWYRQQPGQSLTLIATANQGSEATYESGFVIDKFPISRPNLTFSTLTVSNMSPEDSSIYLCSVRETMGTEAFFGQGTRLTVV.

This clone appeared once. The chain is built from TRBV28 and TRBJ2-1; 7 bases are a match to TRBD1. The CDR3 spans 12 residues. Losses at the gene ends were 9 bases for V and 6 bases for J; bases not matched to a gene: 5. Germline CDR1 and CDR2: MDHEN and SYDVKM. The CDR3 DNA sequence: TGTGCCAGTTTAGGGGGCCTCAATGAGCAGTTCTTC. Translated, it gives CASLGGLNEQFF.

This chain uses TRBV5-8 with TRBJ1-1; no definite D call. V was cut by 6 bases and J by 0 bases, with 9 bases left in between. The CDR3 contains 13 residues. Germline assignment: CDR1 SGHTS and CDR2 YDEGEE. In DNA form, the CDR3 reads TGTGCCAGCACTGTAGGCCTGAACACTGAAGCTTTCTTT. As protein: CASTVGLNTEAFF.

CDR3 loop: CASSQGELGAEQYF. In DNA, the CDR3 is TGTGCCAGCAGCCAAGGGGAACTCGGGGCCGAGCAGTACTTC. V usage is TRBV14 and J usage is TRBJ2-7; D may be TRBD1 or TRBD2 (5 bases each). This CDR3 comprises 14 residues. V lost 1 base, J lost 6 bases, and 13 bases lay in between. Germline values: CDR1 SGHDN, CDR2 FVKESK.